This T cell receptor beta chain was captured in a study of blood T cell repertoires in COVID-19. Germline CDR1 reads SGHRS; CDR2 reads YFSETQ. Germline trimming cut 3 bases from V and 1 base from J; bases unmatched to any gene: 6. The CDR3 has 15 amino acids. Per the original data handling: Amplification from reference gene primers served as the basis for estimated nucleated cell counts. Method: immunoSEQ multiplex PCR; TCRdb's copy keeps in-frame clones and lacks some. The DNA was the basis for D and trimming; V, J and clone size are from that table. The sample contains around 69,000 clones, nearly 90% of which appear only once.

This TCR was sampled from a woman in her forties or fifties with active COVID-19. Sequencing input: peripheral blood. The chain uses TRBV5-1 and TRBJ1-2, with 7 nucleotides matching TRBD1. Here the CDR3 DNA reads TGCGCCAGCAGCTCCGGACAGGTCTTTAACTATGGCTACACCTTC. Protein sequence: CASSSGQVFNYGYTF.